The 23 T cell receptor beta chains presented below share a single source sample, sequenced in a study of blood T cell repertoires in COVID-19. Assay: immunoSEQ multiplex PCR; the TCRdb copy retains only in-frame clones and omits some. The data contain some 45,000 clones, over 75% of them singletons. Source material: peripheral blood. These receptors all come from a human donor in a cohort sampled during active COVID-19.

The chain has TRBV7-9 and TRBJ1-1; D possibly corresponds to TRBD1 (5 bases). The V gene's germline CDR1 is SEHNR and CDR2 FQNEAQ (reference sequence). Trimming left V 1 base short and J 5 bases short, with 17 bases between. The CDR3 totals 16 residues. The CDR3: CASSLVLGLGGTEAFF. In nucleotides, the CDR3 is TGTGCCAGCAGCTTAGTCCTGGGACTGGGTGGGACTGAAGCTTTCTTT.

This chain joins TRBV6-2 or TRBV6-3 and TRBJ2-7; 7 bases are shared with TRBD2. V was clipped by 2 bases and J by 2 bases; unmatched bases: 15. Germline V lookup: CDR1 MNHEY, CDR2 SVGEGT. This CDR3 has 18 amino acids. In nucleotides, the CDR3 is TGTGCCAGCAGTTACGTGGCGGGAGTCCCGGGAGGTGCCTACGAGCAGTACTTC. This gives the protein CASSYVAGVPGGAYEQYF.

The chain uses TRBV5-6 and TRBJ1-1, with D uncertain. This CDR3 contains 14 residues. V was pared by 3 bases and J by 1 base, with 10 bases between. The germline CDR1 and CDR2 sequences are SGHDT and YYEEEE. This CDR3 is CASSSVRSNTEAFF. For the CDR3, the DNA is TGTGCCAGCAGCTCGGTACGGTCGAACACTGAAGCTTTCTTT.

V and J are TRBV5-5 and TRBJ1-1; TRBD1 aligns across 12 bases. After removal of 5 bases from V and 3 bases from J, the junction contained 5 bases not matched to a gene. The length of the CDR3 is 15 residues. Germline V lookup: CDR1 SGHKS, CDR2 YYEKEE (reference sequence). In nucleotides, the CDR3 is TGTGCCAGCAGAGAGGGACAGGGGGCCCACACTGAAGCTTTCTTT. Protein product: CASREGQGAHTEAFF.

The chain carries TRBV7-8 and TRBJ1-2; D is uncertain. The germline V gene encodes CDR1 SGHVS and CDR2 FQNEAQ. The ends were cut back, 5 bases at V and 8 bases at J, with 18 bases in the middle. The CDR3 consists of 14 residues. In nucleotides, the CDR3 is TGTGCCAGCAGCCTCGGAGATCGGGGAGGCGGCTACACCTTC. Translation: CASSLGDRGGGYTF.

J is TRBJ1-5 and V is TRBV29-1, with 7 bases identical to TRBD1. The CDR3 runs 12 residues. Germline loops: CDR1 SQVTM, CDR2 ANQGSEA. J gave up 7 bases and V 4 bases, and 4 bases lay outside the gene matches. This CDR3 is CSVGEQGQPQHF. CDR3 coding DNA: TGCAGCGTTGGGGAACAGGGGCAGCCCCAGCATTTT.

The gene calls are TRBV6-5 and TRBJ2-1; D is possibly TRBD2 (5 bases). The V gene's germline CDR1 is MNHEY and CDR2 SVGAGI. Between the trimmed V and J ends, which lost 6 bases and 5 bases, there was a span of 5 bases. The CDR3 covers 11 residues. The CDR3 bases are TGTGCCAGCAGGGGAGACAATGAGCAGTTCTTC. Protein sequence: CASRGDNEQFF.

This clone was seen once. This chain uses TRBV6-1 with TRBJ1-3; D is unresolved. V lost 2 bases, J lost 3 bases, and 8 bases lay in between. Germline V gene sequence: CDR1 MNHNS, CDR2 SASEGT. The CDR3 is made up of 14 amino acids. For the CDR3, the DNA is TGTGCCAGCAGTGAATCTCGTAATGGAAACACCATATATTTT. Protein product: CASSESRNGNTIYF.

J is TRBJ1-2 and V is TRBV7-2, with 9 bases that match TRBD1. The CDR3 extends over 14 amino acids. Germline V gene data show CDR1 as SGHTA and CDR2 as FQGNSA. The trim removed 3 bases at V and 2 bases at J, leaving 1 base unmatched. The CDR3, as DNA: TGTGCCAGCAGCTTCACAGGGGGCAACTATGGCTACACCTTC. This sequence encodes CASSFTGGNYGYTF.

The chain is built from TRBV5-4 and TRBJ1-4; a weak D match, TRBD1 (6 bases). CDR3 length: 17 residues. Germline V gene lookup returns CDR1 SGHNT and CDR2 YYREEE (reference sequence). The V and J ends lost 4 bases and 6 bases respectively, with 22 bases between them. The CDR3 here is CASSPRQGRGGDEKLFF. CDR3 in DNA: TGTGCCAGCAGCCCCCGGCAGGGGCGAGGAGGAGATGAAAAACTGTTTTTT. The variable domain in full, completed from reference TRBV5-4 and TRBJ1-4, reads ETGVTQSPTHLIKTRGQQVTLRCSSQSGHNTVSWYQQALGQGPQFIFQYYREEENGRGNFPPRFSGLQFPNYSSELNVNALELDDSALYLCASSPRQGRGGDEKLFFGSGTQLSVL.

In this sample, this clone turned up a few times. The chain has TRBV2 and TRBJ2-5, with D possibly matching TRBD2 (6 bases). The germline CDR1 and CDR2 sequences are SNHLY and FYNNEI. The V and J ends lost 7 bases and 2 bases respectively, with 11 bases between them. This CDR3 region has 13 residues. The CDR3 spells CASTLTRQETQYF. CDR3 bases: TGTGCCAGCACTTTGACTAGGCAAGAGACCCAGTACTTC.

V gene TRBV5-4 combines with J gene TRBJ2-7, with 9 bases lining up with TRBD2. The CDR3 runs 14 residues. Germline CDR1 SGHNT, CDR2 YYREEE (reference sequence). Losses at the gene ends were 3 bases for V and 5 bases for J; bases not matched to a gene: 6. The CDR3 loop reads CASSWTSSGNEQYF. The CDR3 region has the DNA TGTGCCAGCAGCTGGACCTCTAGCGGGAACGAGCAGTACTTC.

The chain carries TRBV7-9 and TRBJ2-1, with 7 bases lining up with TRBD1. The CDR3 has 14 residues. With 0 bases clipped from V and 8 bases from J, the junction kept 4 bases outside the gene matches. Germline CDR1 is SEHNR and CDR2 is FQNEAQ (reference sequence). The DNA for the CDR3 is TGTGCCAGCAGCTTAGCGACAGGGAACGATGAGCAGTTCTTC. Translating gives CASSLATGNDEQFF.

The V call is TRBV11-2, the J call TRBJ1-1; D perhaps matches TRBD1 (6 bases). The CDR3 runs to 17 residues. V lost 3 bases, J lost 5 bases, and 22 bases lay in between. Looked up from germline, CDR1 is SGHAT and CDR2 is FQNNGV. This chain's CDR3 is CASSFNHGGRGATEAFF. CDR3 bases: TGTGCCAGCAGCTTCAACCACGGAGGTCGGGGGGCAACTGAAGCTTTCTTT.

This chain connects TRBV6-5 to TRBJ1-2, with D unclear. CDR1 MNHEY and CDR2 SVGAGI come from the germline V gene. The CDR3 sequence is 15 residues long. V shed 6 bases and J shed 8 bases, with 22 bases lying between them. The CDR3, as DNA: TGTGCCAGCAGGGAGGGATTGGACTGGATGTTAGGCTACACCTTC. Translated: CASREGLDWMLGYTF.

The chain has TRBV11-2 and TRBJ2-1; 7 bases match TRBD1. The V gene end was trimmed by 5 bases and the J gene end by 7 bases; junction bases not matched to a gene: 8. Germline loops: CDR1 SGHAT, CDR2 FQNNGV. This CDR3 contains 14 residues. CDR3 in DNA: TGTGCCAGCAGCCAGGGTCCCAGGGGGAATGAGCAGTTCTTC. Its translation: CASSQGPRGNEQFF.

The chain carries TRBV10-3 and TRBJ2-3; 8 positions agree with TRBD2. This CDR3 has 14 residues. J was trimmed by 0 bases and V by 6 bases; bases with no gene match: 2. The germline V gene has CDR1 ENHRY and CDR2 SYGVKD. DNA of the CDR3: TGTGCCATCAGGGCTAGCGGGAGCACAGATACGCAGTATTTT. As protein: CAIRASGSTDTQYF.

V usage is TRBV6-5 and J usage is TRBJ2-7; D not resolved. Deletions cut 0 bases from V and 1 base from J, with 10 bases between. This CDR3 has 15 amino acids. From germline, CDR1 is MNHEY and CDR2 SVGAGI. CDR3 DNA sequence: TGTGCCAGCAGTTACTCGTGGCTAGATTCCTACGAGCAGTACTTC. This translates into CASSYSWLDSYEQYF.

The chain links TRBV15 to TRBJ2-1; 8 nucleotides line up with TRBD2. The CDR3 is 18 residues long. Germline trimming cut 0 bases from V and 2 bases from J; bases unmatched to any gene: 9. Germline V gene sequence: CDR1 LNHNV, CDR2 YYDKDF (reference sequence). The CDR3, as DNA: TGTGCCACCAGCAGAGATTCCGGGCGGGGGGCCACCTACAATGAGCAGTTCTTC. Protein: CATSRDSGRGATYNEQFF.

There are a few counts of this clone. The rearrangement links TRBV3-1 (or the pseudogene TRBV3-2) to TRBJ2-2; no reliable D call. The CDR3 consists of 14 residues. The V end lost 2 bases, the J end lost 6 bases, and 10 bases lay between the germline ends. Germline V gene lookup returns CDR1 LGHDT and CDR2 YNNKEL (reference sequence). The CDR3 DNA sequence: TGTGCCAGCAGCCAAATTTCGGGTGCCGGGGAGCTGTTTTTT. Translated: CASSQISGAGELFF.

The rearrangement joins TRBV11-2 to TRBJ2-7; D possibly corresponds to TRBD2 (6 bases). Germline V lookup: CDR1 SGHAT, CDR2 FQNNGV. The CDR3 is 14 residues long. Between the trimmed V and J ends, which lost 5 bases and 0 bases, there was a span of 11 bases. This CDR3 reads CASSPRDFSYEQYF. The CDR3 coding sequence is TGTGCCAGCAGCCCCAGGGACTTCTCCTACGAGCAGTACTTC.

In its sample, this clone was seen a few times. This chain joins TRBV2 and TRBJ1-1, with 7 positions matching TRBD1. The V and J ends lost 4 bases and 1 base, in that order; junction bases with no gene match: 0. CDR3 length: 13 amino acids. Germline CDR1 SNHLY, CDR2 FYNNEI. CDR3 sequence (DNA): TGTGCCAGCAGTGGACAGGGGAACACTGAAGCTTTCTTT. The encoded protein is CASSGQGNTEAFF.

This rearrangement joins TRBV24-1 to TRBJ2-1; D not certain. The germline V gene encodes CDR1 KGHDR and CDR2 SFDVKD. CDR3 length: 13 amino acids. Trimming cost V 2 bases and J 7 bases, with 8 bases left between them. The CDR3 reads CATSDSPRNEQFF. In DNA form, the CDR3 reads TGTGCCACCAGTGATTCGCCCCGGAATGAGCAGTTCTTC.